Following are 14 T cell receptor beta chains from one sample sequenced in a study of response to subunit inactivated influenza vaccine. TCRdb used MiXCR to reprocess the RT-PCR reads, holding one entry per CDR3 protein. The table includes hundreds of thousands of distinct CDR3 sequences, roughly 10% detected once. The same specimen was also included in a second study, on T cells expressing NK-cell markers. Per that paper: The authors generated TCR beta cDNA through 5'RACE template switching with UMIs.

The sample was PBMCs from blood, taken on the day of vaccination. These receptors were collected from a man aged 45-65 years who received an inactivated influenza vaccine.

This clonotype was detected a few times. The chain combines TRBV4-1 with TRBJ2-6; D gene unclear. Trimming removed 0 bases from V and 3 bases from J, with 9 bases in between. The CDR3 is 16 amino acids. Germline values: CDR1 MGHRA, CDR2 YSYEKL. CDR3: CASSQDRRVGANVLTF. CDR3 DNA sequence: TGCGCCAGCAGCCAAGATAGGAGAGTTGGGGCCAACGTCCTGACTTTC.

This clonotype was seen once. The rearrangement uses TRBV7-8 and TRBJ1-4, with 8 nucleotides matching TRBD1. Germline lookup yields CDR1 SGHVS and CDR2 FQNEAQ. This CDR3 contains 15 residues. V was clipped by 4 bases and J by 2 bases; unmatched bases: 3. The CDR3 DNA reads TGTGCCAGCAGCTACCGACAGGGGACTAATGAAAAACTGTTTTTT. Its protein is CASSYRQGTNEKLFF.

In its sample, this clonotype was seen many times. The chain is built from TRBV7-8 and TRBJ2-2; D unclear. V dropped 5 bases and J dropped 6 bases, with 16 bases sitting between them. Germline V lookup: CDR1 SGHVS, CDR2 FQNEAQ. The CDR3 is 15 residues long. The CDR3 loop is CASSPSSGLAGELFF. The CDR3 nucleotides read TGTGCCAGCAGCCCATCTTCCGGTCTGGCCGGGGAGCTGTTTTTT.

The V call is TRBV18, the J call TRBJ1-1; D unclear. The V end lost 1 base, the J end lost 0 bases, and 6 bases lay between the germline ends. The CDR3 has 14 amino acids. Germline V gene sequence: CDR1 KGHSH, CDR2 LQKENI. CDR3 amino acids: CASSPRGVNTEAFF. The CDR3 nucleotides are TGTGCCAGCTCACCACGGGGAGTGAACACTGAAGCTTTCTTT.

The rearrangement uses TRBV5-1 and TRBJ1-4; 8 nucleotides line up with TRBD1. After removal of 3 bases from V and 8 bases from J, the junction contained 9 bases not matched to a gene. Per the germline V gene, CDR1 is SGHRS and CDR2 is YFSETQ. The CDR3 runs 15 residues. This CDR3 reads CASSSNGQGGEKLFF. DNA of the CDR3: TGCGCCAGCAGCTCGAACGGACAGGGAGGGGAAAAACTGTTTTTT.

CDR3 nucleotide sequence: TGTGCCAGCAGCGCCCACGGTGGGGTGGTCGTCGGACTCGGAGGCGATGAGCAGTTCTTC. As protein: CASSAHGGVVVGLGGDEQFF. V and J are TRBV9 and TRBJ2-1; tentative D call: TRBD2 (5 bases). V was cut by 3 bases and J by 8 bases, with 33 bases left in between. CDR3 length: 20 amino acids. CDR1 and CDR2 (germline): SGDLS, YYNGEE.

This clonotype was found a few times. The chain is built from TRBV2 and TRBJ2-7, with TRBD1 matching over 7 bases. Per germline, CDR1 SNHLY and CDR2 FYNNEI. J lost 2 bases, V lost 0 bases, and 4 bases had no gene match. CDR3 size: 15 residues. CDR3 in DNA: TGTGCCAGCAGTGAAGCCTTACAGGGGCCCTACGAGCAGTACTTC. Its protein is CASSEALQGPYEQYF. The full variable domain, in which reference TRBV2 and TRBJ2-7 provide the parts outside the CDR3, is EPEVTQTPSHQVTQMGQEVILRCVPISNHLYFYWYRQILGQKVEFLVSFYNNEISEKSEIFDDQFSVERPDGSNFTLKIRSTKLEDSAMYFCASSEALQGPYEQYFGPGTRLTVT.

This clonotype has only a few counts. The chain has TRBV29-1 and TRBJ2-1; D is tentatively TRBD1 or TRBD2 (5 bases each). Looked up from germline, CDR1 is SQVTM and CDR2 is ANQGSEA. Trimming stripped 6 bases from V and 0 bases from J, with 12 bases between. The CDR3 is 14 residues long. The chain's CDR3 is CSVQEGSSYNEQFF. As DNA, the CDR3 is TGCAGCGTGCAAGAGGGGAGCTCCTACAATGAGCAGTTCTTC.

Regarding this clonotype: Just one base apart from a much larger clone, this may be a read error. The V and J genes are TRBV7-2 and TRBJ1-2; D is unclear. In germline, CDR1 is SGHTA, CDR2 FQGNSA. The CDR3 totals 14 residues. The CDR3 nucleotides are TGTGCCAGCAACTTAGTCGGGGTGGGCTATGGCTACACCTTC. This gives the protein CASNLVGVGYGYTF.

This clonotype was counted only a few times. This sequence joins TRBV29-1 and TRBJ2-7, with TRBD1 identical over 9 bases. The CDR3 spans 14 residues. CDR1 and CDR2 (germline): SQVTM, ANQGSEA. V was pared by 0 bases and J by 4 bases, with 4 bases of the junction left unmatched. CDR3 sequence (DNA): TGCAGCGTTGAAGAGAGGGACAGGGCGTACGAGCAGTACTTC. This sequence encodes CSVEERDRAYEQYF.

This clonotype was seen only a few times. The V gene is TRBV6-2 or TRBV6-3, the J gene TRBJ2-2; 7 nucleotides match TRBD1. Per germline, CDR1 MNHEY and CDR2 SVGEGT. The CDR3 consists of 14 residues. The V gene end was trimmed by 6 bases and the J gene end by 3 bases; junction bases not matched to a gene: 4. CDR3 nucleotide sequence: TGTGCCAGCAGCCGGGACAGCGACACCGGGGAGCTGTTTTTT. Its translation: CASSRDSDTGELFF.

CDR3 amino acids: CSARDWGRLYNEQFF. CDR3 nucleotide sequence: TGCAGTGCTAGAGATTGGGGGCGGCTATACAATGAGCAGTTCTTC. The gene calls are TRBV20-1 and TRBJ2-1, with a possible D match to TRBD1 (6 bases). The CDR3 has 15 amino acids. The V end lost 0 bases, the J end lost 4 bases, and 13 bases lay between the germline ends. Looked up from germline, CDR1 is DFQATT and CDR2 is SNEGSKA (reference sequence).

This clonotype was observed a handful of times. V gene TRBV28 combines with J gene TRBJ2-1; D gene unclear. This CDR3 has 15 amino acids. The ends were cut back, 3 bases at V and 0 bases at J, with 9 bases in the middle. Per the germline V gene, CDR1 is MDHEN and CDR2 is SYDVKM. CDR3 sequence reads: CASSFQEPSYNEQFF. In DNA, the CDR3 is TGTGCCAGCAGTTTCCAGGAACCCTCCTACAATGAGCAGTTCTTC.

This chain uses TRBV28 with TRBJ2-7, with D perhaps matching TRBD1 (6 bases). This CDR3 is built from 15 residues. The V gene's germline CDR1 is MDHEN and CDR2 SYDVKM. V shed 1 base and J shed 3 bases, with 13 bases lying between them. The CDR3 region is CASSLLGQELYEQYF. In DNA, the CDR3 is TGTGCCAGCAGTTTATTGGGACAAGAACTCTACGAGCAGTACTTC. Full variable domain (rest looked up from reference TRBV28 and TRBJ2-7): DVKVTQSSRYLVKRTGEKVFLECVQDMDHENMFWYRQDPGLGLRLIYFSYDVKMKEKGDIPEGYSVSREKKERFSLILESASTNQTSMYLCASSLLGQELYEQYFGPGTRLTVT.